Presented here are 19 T cell receptor beta chains from one specimen sequenced in a study of Graves' ophthalmopathy and Graves' hyperthyroidism. Investigators amplified TCR beta CDR3 regions from RNA transcripts. An initial RT-PCR round employing HTBI primers preceded a second-round multiplex PCR. MiXCR, run by TCRdb on the multiplex PCR reads, gives a single entry per CDR3 protein. There are around 670,000 distinct CDR3 sequences in the sample; 35% to 50% occur only once, and 44% lies in the top ten. Sequencing used peripheral blood. These receptors were collected from an adult man with Graves' ophthalmopathy.

This clonotype showed up just a few times. The chain couples TRBV11-1 to TRBJ1-1, with D unclear. Germline CDR1 SGHAT, CDR2 FQDESV (reference sequence). With 5 bases removed from V and 6 bases from J, the gap between germline ends came to 16 bases. CDR3 length: 14 residues. The DNA for the CDR3 is TGTGCCAGCAGCCACCCCGGCGGGGTCGCTGAAGCTTTCTTT. It codes for CASSHPGGVAEAFF.

Remarks on this clonotype: A read error is possible here, since a much larger clone lies one base away. The chain is built from TRBV7-3 and TRBJ1-1, with no clear D. CDR1 is SGHTA, CDR2 FQGTGA, per germline. V lost 11 bases, J lost 4 bases, and 5 bases lay in between. This CDR3 has 9 amino acids. CDR3 nucleotides: TGTGCCGGGAGCACTGAAGCTTTCTTT. Protein sequence: CAGSTEAFF.

Comments on this clonotype: Being one base from a much bigger clone, this may be a read error. The chain carries TRBV10-2 and TRBJ2-7; 7 bases fit TRBD2. Germline trimming cut 2 bases from V and 4 bases from J; bases unmatched to any gene: 8. This CDR3 contains 15 residues. Germline V lookup: CDR1 WSHSY, CDR2 SAAADI. CDR3 amino acids: CASSEMGGIHYEQYF. The DNA of the CDR3 is TGCGCCAGCAGTGAGATGGGGGGGATCCATTACGAGCAGTACTTC.

This clonotype was seen many times. This rearrangement joins TRBV20-1 to TRBJ1-2, with no clear D. V was pared by 6 bases and J by 5 bases, with 7 bases between. This CDR3 contains 10 residues. Germline assignment: CDR1 DFQATT and CDR2 SNEGSKA (reference sequence). The CDR3 sequence is CSAGRYGYTF. The CDR3 region has the DNA TGCAGTGCGGGAAGGTATGGCTACACCTTC.

The chain has TRBV5-8 and TRBJ1-5; D is undetermined. V was shortened by 0 bases and J by 9 bases, with 7 bases between the two germline ends. Per germline, CDR1 SGHTS and CDR2 YDEGEE. The CDR3 runs 12 residues. The CDR3 region is CASSLGRGPQHF. The DNA for the CDR3 is TGTGCCAGCAGCTTGGGACGGGGGCCCCAGCATTTT.

To note about this clonotype: Possible read error: a much larger clone is one base away. The V call is TRBV10-3, the J call TRBJ2-5; either TRBD1 or TRBD2 may fit D (6 bases each). Germline values: CDR1 ENHRY, CDR2 SYGVKD. CDR3 size: 14 residues. CDR3 sequence (DNA): TGTGCCACCAGTGGCAGGGGAGGACAAGAGACCCAGTACTTC. As protein: CATSGRGGQETQYF.

The chain uses TRBV12-3 or TRBV12-4 and TRBJ2-7; D gene uncertain. The V and J ends lost 3 bases and 9 bases respectively, with 24 bases between them. The CDR3 has 16 residues. In DNA, the CDR3 is TGTGCCAGCAGTTTGTTTTTGGGGAATAACTCACCCATGCAGTACTTC. Protein sequence: CASSLFLGNNSPMQYF.

The chain carries TRBV6-5 and TRBJ1-2; D is undetermined. The CDR3 loop spans 13 amino acids. Per germline, CDR1 MNHEY and CDR2 SVGAGI. V was pared by 6 bases and J by 2 bases, with 10 bases between. Here the CDR3 reads CASRDLLNYGYTF. The CDR3 coding sequence is TGTGCCAGCAGAGACCTCTTGAACTATGGCTACACCTTC.

This clonotype was counted only a few times. V is TRBV7-2 and J is TRBJ1-3, with D tentatively TRBD1 (5 bases). Germline V lookup: CDR1 SGHTA, CDR2 FQGNSA. CDR3 size: 15 residues. V was cut by 1 base and J by 0 bases, with 7 bases left in between. CDR3 region: CASSLGGASGNTIYF. In DNA, the CDR3 is TGTGCCAGCAGCTTAGGAGGGGCCTCTGGAAACACCATATATTTT.

Only a few counts were recorded for this clonotype. The V and J genes are TRBV5-1 and TRBJ1-1; D ambiguous. This CDR3 is 14 amino acids long. The germline gives CDR1 SGHRS, CDR2 YFSETQ. Deletions cut 0 bases from V and 4 bases from J, with 10 bases between. CDR3 sequence reads: CASSLEPGGTEAFF. The CDR3 DNA follows: TGCGCCAGCAGCTTGGAGCCGGGTGGCACTGAAGCTTTCTTT.

At least ten counts were recorded for this clonotype. The rearrangement links TRBV7-2 to TRBJ1-3; D gene ambiguous. Germline V gene sequence: CDR1 SGHTA, CDR2 FQGNSA. Trimming took 8 bases from V and 0 from J, leaving 14 bases between them. CDR3 length equals 15 residues. This CDR3 is CASALLSSSGNTIYF. CDR3 in DNA: TGTGCCAGCGCTTTGTTAAGTTCCTCTGGAAACACCATATATTTT.

This chain links TRBV20-1 with TRBJ2-3, with no clear D. Between the trimmed V and J ends, which lost 6 bases and 0 bases, there was a span of 13 bases. This CDR3 has 14 amino acids. The germline gives CDR1 DFQATT, CDR2 SNEGSKA (reference sequence). The CDR3 nucleotides are TGCAGTGCGATCCCCCAGCCTAGCACAGATACGCAGTATTTT. It encodes CSAIPQPSTDTQYF.

This clonotype appeared a few times. An end of the junction differs from the germline gene, which may be a read error. This chain joins TRBV7-2 and TRBJ1-2; D perhaps matches TRBD1 (6 bases). This CDR3 is built from 16 residues. Germline V gene data show CDR1 as SGHTA and CDR2 as FQGNSA. This CDR3 reads CASSQGRGGDLYGYTF. The DNA of the CDR3 is TGCGCCAGCAGCCAAGGCCGGGGGGGCGACCTCTATGGCTACACCTTC.

This sequence joins TRBV25-1 and TRBJ2-2, with D possibly TRBD1 on 7 matching bases. The CDR3 length is 15 residues. Trimming pared 8 bases from V and 0 bases from J, leaving 13 bases between. CDR1 and CDR2 (germline): MGHDK, SYGVNS. The CDR3 sequence is CASLEGQTNTGELFF. The DNA for the CDR3 is TGTGCCAGCTTGGAGGGACAGACGAACACCGGGGAGCTGTTTTTT.

This clonotype was observed at least ten times. The genes are TRBV10-3 and TRBJ1-2; maybe TRBD1 (6 bases). The CDR3 is 14 residues long. CDR1 ENHRY and CDR2 SYGVKD come from the germline V gene. The V end lost 2 bases, the J end lost 4 bases, and 11 bases lay between the germline ends. The CDR3 protein is CAISEGDTTYGYTF. In DNA, the CDR3 is TGTGCCATCAGTGAGGGGGACACCACCTATGGCTACACCTTC.

This clonotype was counted only a few times. CDR3 sequence (DNA): TGTGCCAGCAGCTCGTTCGGGGGCCCCACCGGGGAGCTGTTTTTT. Translating it yields CASSSFGGPTGELFF. The chain is built from TRBV7-3 and TRBJ2-2, with D perhaps TRBD1 or TRBD2 (6 bases each). The CDR3 has 15 residues. V dropped 4 bases and J dropped 4 bases, with 13 bases sitting between them. The germline V gene has CDR1 SGHTA and CDR2 FQGTGA.

Comment on this clonotype: A much larger clonotype is one base distant, so this may be a read error. V usage is TRBV29-1 and J usage is TRBJ1-1, with a tentative D call TRBD1 (5 bases). CDR1 and CDR2 from the germline V gene are SQVTM and ANQGSEA. The CDR3 length is 14 residues. Written as DNA, the CDR3 is TGCAGCGTTGAATCACAGGATGTGAACACTGAAGCTCTCTTT. Translating it yields CSVESQDVNTEALF.

The V call is TRBV24-1, the J call TRBJ2-5; 13 positions agree with TRBD2. Germline V CDR1 and CDR2: KGHDR, SFDVKD. The J segment lost 5 bases and the V segment lost 4 bases, leaving 6 bases of the junction unmatched. CDR3 size: 16 residues. DNA for the CDR3: TGTGCCACCAGTGACCCCGGACTAGCGGGAGATGAGACCCAGTACTTC. Its protein is CATSDPGLAGDETQYF.

The gene calls are TRBV20-1 and TRBJ2-5; 7 nucleotides match TRBD1. V shed 4 bases and J 6 bases; nucleotides not matched to a gene: 5. Germline V gives CDR1 DFQATT, CDR2 SNEGSKA (reference sequence). This CDR3 is built from 12 residues. CDR3 loop: CSATGQFKTQYF. As DNA, the CDR3 is TGCAGTGCTACGGGACAGTTCAAGACCCAGTACTTC.